The entry below describes one TCR beta chain. The sample originates from a study of blood T cell repertoires in COVID-19. Study background: PBMCs, B-cell-depleted T cells, or T cells provided the cDNA or gDNA that made up the material.

Authors' processing steps: Amplification of reference gene primers was used by the study to estimate nucleated cell counts. Method: immunoSEQ multiplex PCR; TCRdb's copy keeps in-frame clones and lacks some. V and J calls and clone size follow that table, whereas D and trimming were derived from the DNA. Seen here are around 200,000 clones, around 84% observed once, and the top ten hold over 7%. Residents of about two dozen US areas, aged about 18 to 100 years, made up the participants. Participant-given clinical history determined each cohort assignment. The TCR sequence derives from a middle-aged woman with acute COVID-19. Sequences were obtained from PBMCs or T cells enriched from blood (not recorded which).

The CDR3 region has the DNA TGTGCCAGCAGTAGCGGGAGGTACGAGCAGTACTTC. It codes for CASSSGRYEQYF. The chain carries TRBV6-5 and TRBJ2-7, with 9 bases that match TRBD2. V shed 5 bases, J shed 4 bases, and the junction held 0 bases outside the gene matches. Germline V gene sequence: CDR1 MNHEY, CDR2 SVGAGI. This CDR3 contains 12 residues.